This paragraph reports one T cell receptor beta chain. Antigen specificity is unknown. The assay used deep level. Method: immunoSEQ multiplex PCR; TCRdb's copy keeps in-frame clones and lacks some. Here the sample spans just over 2,000,000 clones, roughly 94% being singletons. This sample was included in a study of shared clonotypes between healthy human individuals. Study outcomes and limitations: Rarefaction analysis demonstrated incomplete sorted-subset sequencing notwithstanding large depth.

Donors, healthy HIV-negative adults, lacked recent acute infections or vaccinations. The split of CD4+ cells yielded CD45RA+ naive and CD45RA-negative memory subsets. The clonotype originates from a man aged 18 to 35 in good health. Sequenced: naive CD4+ T cells sorted from blood. The sample's subset: CD45RA+ positively selected.

The CDR3 bases are TGTGCCAGCAGCTTTGGGATCTCTGGGGCCAACGTCCTGACTTTC. Translation: CASSFGISGANVLTF. This chain connects TRBV7-2 to TRBJ2-6, with unresolved D. The V gene lost 3 bases and the J gene lost 0 bases, with 6 bases spanning the gap. Germline CDR1 is SGHTA and CDR2 is FQGNSA. CDR3 length: 15 residues.